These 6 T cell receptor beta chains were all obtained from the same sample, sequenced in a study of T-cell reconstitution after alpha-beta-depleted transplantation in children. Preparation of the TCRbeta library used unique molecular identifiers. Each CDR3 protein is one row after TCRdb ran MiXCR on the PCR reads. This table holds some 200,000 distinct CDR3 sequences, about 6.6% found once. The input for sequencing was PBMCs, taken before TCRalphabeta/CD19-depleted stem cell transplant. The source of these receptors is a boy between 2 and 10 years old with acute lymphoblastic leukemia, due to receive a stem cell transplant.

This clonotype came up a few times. The CDR3 DNA sequence: TGTGCCAGCAGCTTACCCGACAGGAACGAGCAGTACTTC. Protein: CASSLPDRNEQYF. V and J are TRBV7-9 and TRBJ2-7; D perhaps matches TRBD1 (6 bases). The germline V gene has CDR1 SEHNR and CDR2 FQNEAQ (reference sequence). Deletions cut 2 bases from V and 5 bases from J, with 10 bases between. The CDR3 is made up of 13 amino acids.

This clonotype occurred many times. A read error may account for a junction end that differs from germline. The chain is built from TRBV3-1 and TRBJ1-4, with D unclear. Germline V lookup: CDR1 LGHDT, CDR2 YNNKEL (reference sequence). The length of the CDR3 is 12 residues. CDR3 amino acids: CASSRQNGKLFF. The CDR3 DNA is TGTGCCAGCAGCCGCCAGAATGGAAAACTGTTTTTT.

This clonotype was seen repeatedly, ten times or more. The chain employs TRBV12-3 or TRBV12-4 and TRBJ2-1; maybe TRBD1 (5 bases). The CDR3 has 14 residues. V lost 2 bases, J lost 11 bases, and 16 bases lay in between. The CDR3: CASSLRTSSLQQFF. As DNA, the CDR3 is TGTGCCAGCAGTTTAAGGACATCGTCCTTGCAGCAGTTCTTC.

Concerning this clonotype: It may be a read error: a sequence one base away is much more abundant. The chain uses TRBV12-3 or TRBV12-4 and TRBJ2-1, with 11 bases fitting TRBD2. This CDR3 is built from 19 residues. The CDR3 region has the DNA TGTACCAGCAGTTATAGCGGGAGGGGGTTAACAAGCTCCTACAATGAGCAGTTCTTC. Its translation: CTSSYSGRGLTSSYNEQFF.

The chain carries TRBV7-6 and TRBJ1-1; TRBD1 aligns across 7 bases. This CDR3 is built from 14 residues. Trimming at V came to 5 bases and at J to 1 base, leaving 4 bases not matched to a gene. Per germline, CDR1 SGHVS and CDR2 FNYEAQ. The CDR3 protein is CASSPGQRNTEAFF. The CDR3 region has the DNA TGTGCCAGCAGCCCGGGACAGAGGAACACTGAAGCTTTCTTT.

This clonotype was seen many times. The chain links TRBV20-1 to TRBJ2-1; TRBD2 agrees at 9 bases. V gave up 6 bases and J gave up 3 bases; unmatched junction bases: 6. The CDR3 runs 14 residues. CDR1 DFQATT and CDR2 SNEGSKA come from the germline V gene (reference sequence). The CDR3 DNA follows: TGCAGTGCCGGAATACTAGCGGGCTACAATGAGCAGTTCTTC. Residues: CSAGILAGYNEQFF.